The T cell receptor beta chain under discussion was sequenced for a study of blood T cell repertoires in COVID-19. Background on the study: Sites across the United States, Italy and Spain contributed samples from acute and convalescent COVID-19. Sample material is recorded as cDNA or gDNA derived from T cells, B-cell-depleted T cells, or PBMCs.

In the original analysis: Amplification with reference gene primers provided the estimates of nucleated cell counts. The table came from immunoSEQ multiplex PCR; TCRdb's copy has only in-frame clones and leaves some out. Clone size and V and J calls were adopted from that table, with D and trimming inferred from the DNA. This table has about 190,000 clones, roughly 80% appearing once. This clone showed up just once. CDR1 SEHNR and CDR2 FQNEAQ come from the germline V gene (reference sequence). The CDR3 consists of 17 residues. V was pared by 5 bases and J by 5 bases, with 14 bases of the junction left unmatched.

The sequence derives from a woman between 35 and 50 years old with acute or convalescent COVID-19. The sequencing input was peripheral blood. V usage is TRBV7-9 and J usage is TRBJ2-1, with 8 bases aligning to TRBD2. DNA of the CDR3: TGTGCCAGCAGCCCACAGACCCTAAGCGGGAGAAACAATGAGCAGTTCTTC. This encodes CASSPQTLSGRNNEQFF.